This paragraph covers one T cell receptor (beta chain) sequence. There are many counts of this clonotype. The antigen it binds to is not known. No clone much larger than this one lies a single base away; base qualities are absent. Library creation used PCR. For sequencing, an Illumina HiSeq 2000 was employed. TCRdb reanalyzed the raw reads on its own, using fastp at Q25 for trimming and MiXCR for clone calling, and kept in-frame beta chains. Every entry covers one CDR3 protein and lists the most common genes and DNA from its rows. Counted in this sample were about 6,700 distinct CDR3 sequences; about 15% of them appeared once. Clones ranked in the top ten supply roughly 21% of the sample. This sample was taken from a study of tumor-infiltrating lymphocytes in oesophageal squamous cell carcinoma (dated by TCRdb to about 2016). Compared with germline, V lacks 3 bases and J lacks 7 bases; bases without a gene match: 5. From the cysteine up to the phenylalanine, the CDR3 has a length of 15 residues. This entry keeps only the CDR3 DNA: 45 bases, framed from base 1. CDR1 and CDR2 are read off the germline V gene as MDHEN and SYDVKM.

This receptor was taken from a male donor with esophageal squamous cell carcinoma. Sequenced input: normal esophageal tissue next to the tumor. The V and J segments used are TRBV28 and TRBJ2-2; 10 central nucleotides agree with TRBD1. At the DNA level, the sequence is TGTGCCAGCAGTTTCCCGGGACAGGGGATCGGGGAGCTGTTTTTT. Its amino acids are CASSFPGQGIGELFF. With all but the CDR3 taken from the reference TRBV28 and TRBJ2-2 genes, the full variable domain is: DVKVTQSSRYLVKRTGEKVFLECVQDMDHENMFWYRQDPGLGLRLIYFSYDVKMKEKGDIPEGYSVSREKKERFSLILESASTNQTSMYLCASSFPGQGIGELFFGEGSRLTVL.